The 17 T cell receptor beta chains given below trace back to one sample, sequenced in a study of cytomegalovirus exposure and HLA in healthy donors. Profiled with immunoSEQ multiplex PCR; TCRdb holds only in-frame clones, not every one. The table lists fewer than 120,000 clones, over 75% of them singletons. Input material: PBMCs. The receptors originated from a woman younger than 45 in good health and CMV-seropositive.

The rearrangement links TRBV9 to TRBJ2-3, with D possibly matching TRBD2 (6 bases). Trimming stripped 3 bases from V and 0 bases from J, with 14 bases between. From germline, CDR1 is SGDLS and CDR2 YYNGEE. The CDR3 sequence is 16 residues long. CDR3 sequence: CASSAQGGGSTDTQYF. The CDR3, as DNA: TGTGCCAGCAGCGCCCAGGGCGGAGGGAGCACAGATACGCAGTATTTT.

This chain connects TRBV4-1 to TRBJ1-5; TRBD1 might be the D (6 bases). Between the trimmed V and J ends, which lost 1 base and 0 bases, there was a span of 10 bases. Germline assignment: CDR1 MGHRA and CDR2 YSYEKL. The CDR3 is made up of 16 amino acids. Written as DNA, the CDR3 is TGCGCCAGCAGCCAAGGGACAGCTTATAGCAATCAGCCCCAGCATTTT. Translation gives CASSQGTAYSNQPQHF.

The DNA for the CDR3 is TGCGCCAGCAGCCAAGGGCTTTACTATGGCTACACCTTC. This sequence encodes CASSQGLYYGYTF. V is TRBV4-1 and J is TRBJ1-2; D is ambiguous. The CDR3 loop spans 13 amino acids. The V end was cut by 1 base, the J end by 3 bases, with 6 bases between. Germline V gives CDR1 MGHRA, CDR2 YSYEKL.

The CDR3: CASSPLLQGIKRGYTF. The CDR3 nucleotides are TGTGCCAGCAGCCCGCTCCTACAGGGGATAAAACGCGGCTACACCTTC. The chain uses TRBV7-9 and TRBJ1-2, with 7 positions matching TRBD1. The V segment lost 5 bases and the J segment 8 bases; nucleotides outside the gene matches: 17. The CDR3 extends over 16 amino acids. Germline assignment: CDR1 SEHNR and CDR2 FQNEAQ (reference sequence).

This CDR3 reads CASSLQGRGADTQYF. In DNA, the CDR3 is TGTGCCAGCAGCTTGCAGGGGCGAGGGGCAGATACGCAGTATTTT. The chain combines TRBV5-4 with TRBJ2-3; D is possibly TRBD1 (6 bases). Germline loops: CDR1 SGHNT, CDR2 YYREEE (reference sequence). Trimming took off 1 base at V and 4 bases at J, with 13 bases between the two ends. The CDR3 has 15 residues.

This chain connects TRBV29-1 to TRBJ2-2; tentatively, D is TRBD1 (5 bases). Germline V gene lookup returns CDR1 SQVTM and CDR2 ANQGSEA. V lost 7 bases and J lost 3, with 12 bases in between. The CDR3 consists of 13 residues. CDR3 sequence: CSGQGDHTGELFF. DNA of the CDR3: TGCAGCGGGCAGGGCGACCACACCGGGGAGCTGTTTTTT.

The J gene is TRBJ2-3, the V gene TRBV9; D is perhaps TRBD2 (5 bases). Trimming pared 3 bases from V and 6 bases from J, leaving 20 bases between. CDR1 is SGDLS, CDR2 YYNGEE, per germline. This CDR3 has 16 residues. The CDR3 DNA reads TGTGCCAGCAGCGGAGCTGCCTGGACTGTGGATGATACGCAGTATTTT. Translated, it gives CASSGAAWTVDDTQYF.

This clone occurred once. The chain employs TRBV12-5 and TRBJ2-2; 7 bases match TRBD2. J was trimmed by 5 bases and V by 0 bases; bases with no gene match: 3. CDR1 is LGHNT and CDR2 is FRNRAP in the germline V gene. The CDR3 sequence is 15 residues long. The CDR3: CASGLVASGTGELFF. Written as DNA, the CDR3 is TGTGCTAGTGGTTTGGTGGCTAGCGGTACCGGGGAGCTGTTTTTT.

This clone was seen more than once but under ten times. CDR3 DNA sequence: TGTGCCAGCAGCAACGGAGGGAAAGCTTTCTTT. Its translation is CASSNGGKAFF. The J gene is TRBJ1-1, the V gene TRBV9, with D unclear. V dropped 4 bases and J dropped 9 bases, with 10 bases sitting between them. Germline V gene sequence: CDR1 SGDLS, CDR2 YYNGEE. The CDR3 is 11 amino acids. Full variable domain (remainder filled in from reference TRBV9 and TRBJ1-1): DSGVTQTPKHLITATGQRVTLRCSPRSGDLSVYWYQQSLDQGLQFLIQYYNGEERAKGNILERFSAQQFPDLHSELNLSSLELGDSALYFCASSNGGKAFFGQGTRLTVV.

The rearrangement joins TRBV5-1 to TRBJ1-6; tentatively, D is TRBD1 (5 bases). The V gene's germline CDR1 is SGHRS and CDR2 YFSETQ. Between the trimmed V and J ends, which lost 0 bases and 2 bases, there was a span of 6 bases. The CDR3 spans 15 residues. The CDR3 DNA is TGCGCCAGCAGCTTGGGCAGGGCCTATAATTCACCCCTCCACTTT. It codes for CASSLGRAYNSPLHF. The complete variable domain, with remaining parts taken from reference TRBV5-1 and TRBJ1-6, reads KAGVTQTPRYLIKTRGQQVTLSCSPISGHRSVSWYQQTPGQGLQFLFEYFSETQRNKGNFPGRFSGRQFSNSRSEMNVSTLELGDSALYLCASSLGRAYNSPLHFGNGTRLTVT.

The chain couples TRBV10-2 to TRBJ2-1; D gene unclear. Trimming took 6 bases from V and 6 from J, leaving 6 bases between them. The CDR3 sequence is 11 residues long. CDR1 and CDR2 (germline): WSHSY, SAAADI. The CDR3 sequence is CASRASNEQFF. DNA for the CDR3: TGCGCCAGCAGGGCCTCCAATGAGCAGTTCTTC.

V and J are TRBV15 and TRBJ2-1; TRBD2 aligns across 8 bases. The CDR3 is made up of 15 amino acids. The V gene end was trimmed by 0 bases and the J gene end by 10 bases; junction bases not matched to a gene: 8. Germline V gene sequence: CDR1 LNHNV, CDR2 YYDKDF (reference sequence). CDR3 sequence reads: CATSRDLGTRPEQFF. Written as DNA, the CDR3 is TGTGCCACCAGCAGAGATTTGGGGACTAGGCCAGAGCAGTTCTTC.

The chain links TRBV7-6 to TRBJ2-2, with 9 positions matching TRBD2. The CDR3 covers 16 residues. From germline, CDR1 is SGHVS and CDR2 FNYEAQ. With 0 bases clipped from V and 6 bases from J, the junction kept 5 bases outside the gene matches. CDR3 loop: CASSLAVAGVPGELFF. The CDR3 nucleotides are TGTGCCAGCAGCTTAGCGGTAGCGGGAGTTCCCGGGGAGCTGTTTTTT.

The chain joins TRBV6-1 to TRBJ2-7, with D maybe TRBD1 (6 bases). The CDR3 totals 14 residues. Germline V gene sequence: CDR1 MNHNS, CDR2 SASEGT. V lost 3 bases and J 4 bases, leaving 13 bases between the germline ends. The CDR3 region is CASSDEQGGYEQYF. The DNA for the CDR3 is TGTGCCAGCAGTGATGAACAGGGTGGGTACGAGCAGTACTTC.

The chain employs TRBV25-1 and TRBJ2-5, with TRBD2 as a possible D gene (5 bases). Germline V gene data show CDR1 as MGHDK and CDR2 as SYGVNS. This CDR3 is built from 14 residues. V was shortened by 5 bases and J by 0 bases, with 10 bases between the two germline ends. The CDR3 sequence: CASSTPGYQETQYF. As DNA, the CDR3 is TGTGCCAGCAGTACTCCGGGATACCAAGAGACCCAGTACTTC. The whole variable domain, filled in from reference TRBV25-1 and TRBJ2-5, reads EADIYQTPRYLVIGTGKKITLECSQTMGHDKMYWYQQDPGMELHLIHYSYGVNSTEKGDLSSESTVSRIRTEHFPLTLESARPSHTSQYLCASSTPGYQETQYFGPGTRLLVL.

The chain recombines TRBV6-5 with TRBJ1-5; 7 nucleotides align to TRBD1. Looked up from germline, CDR1 is MNHEY and CDR2 is SVGAGI. The J segment lost 4 bases and the V segment lost 5 bases, leaving 8 bases of the junction unmatched. The CDR3 contains 15 residues. For the CDR3, the DNA is TGTGCCAGCAGTCTCAACAGGGGTGGGAATCAGCCCCAGCATTTT. Translating it yields CASSLNRGGNQPQHF.

Details on this clone: The germline gene is not matched at one end of the junction; a read error may be the cause. The V call is TRBV9, the J call TRBJ2-1; 7 bases are shared with TRBD2. The CDR3 has 15 amino acids. Germline V gene lookup returns CDR1 SGDLS and CDR2 YYNGEE. In DNA form, the CDR3 reads TGTGCCAGCAGTGTAGGTGGTAGCGGGTACAATGAGCAGTTCTTC. As protein: CASSVGGSGYNEQFF.